These 22 T cell receptor beta chains were all obtained from the same sample, sequenced in a study of prognosis after radiotherapy for stage I lung cancer. Genomic DNA was the source, and TCR beta CDR3 was amplified from it by two-round multiplex PCR. Individual primers that were specific to each TRBV and TRBJ gene served in first-round PCR. MiXCR was run by TCRdb on the multiplex PCR reads, yielding one entry per CDR3 protein. The profile shows some 39,000 distinct CDR3 sequences, roughly 24% of them singletons. The specimen comprised PBMCs, sampled before or after stereotactic body radiation therapy (not recorded which). The origin of the receptors is a donor older than 45 with non-small cell lung cancer.

This clonotype came up many times. V gene TRBV20-1 combines with J gene TRBJ2-1; D is possibly TRBD2 (6 bases). The V gene's germline CDR1 is DFQATT and CDR2 SNEGSKA (reference sequence). This CDR3 is 15 amino acids long. Between the trimmed V and J ends, which lost 1 base and 7 bases, there was a span of 17 bases. The CDR3 DNA reads as TGCAGTGCTAGAGCGTCAGGACGCCGGGGGAATGAGCAGTTCTTC. It specifies CSARASGRRGNEQFF.

This clonotype occurred many times. The J gene is TRBJ2-5, the V gene TRBV28; D is possibly TRBD1 (6 bases). This CDR3 is built from 14 residues. CDR1 is MDHEN and CDR2 is SYDVKM in the germline V gene. V shed 6 bases and J shed 5 bases, with 16 bases lying between them. This chain's CDR3 is CASRSGTRRETQYF. The CDR3 nucleotides read TGTGCCAGCAGGTCCGGGACAAGGAGGGAGACCCAGTACTTC. The variable domain in full, with the rest retrieved from reference TRBV28 and TRBJ2-5, is DVKVTQSSRYLVKRTGEKVFLECVQDMDHENMFWYRQDPGLGLRLIYFSYDVKMKEKGDIPEGYSVSREKKERFSLILESASTNQTSMYLCASRSGTRRETQYFGPGTRLLVL.

This clonotype was counted only a few times. This could be a read error, since a much larger clone is one nucleotide away. The chain combines TRBV9 with TRBJ2-1; 9 bases agree with TRBD2. This CDR3 has 14 amino acids. From germline, CDR1 is SGDLS and CDR2 YYNGEE. The CDR3 protein is CTSSSGSSCNEQFF. The CDR3 DNA sequence: TGTACCAGCAGTAGCGGGAGCTCCTGCAATGAGCAGTTCTTC.

This clonotype was detected many times. The V gene is TRBV3-1, the J gene TRBJ1-5; a possible D gene is TRBD1 (6 bases). Germline V gives CDR1 LGHDT, CDR2 YNNKEL (reference sequence). Trimming took off 1 base at V and 2 bases at J, with 6 bases between the two ends. This CDR3 is built from 14 residues. The CDR3 DNA is TGTGCCAGCAGCCAAGCAGGGGGCAATCAGCCCCAGCATTTT. It encodes CASSQAGGNQPQHF.

In the case of this clonotype: One end of the junction is discordant with germline, which a read error may explain. The DNA for the CDR3 is TGTGCCAGCAGTTACGGCTTCGGGGCCACCCGCACAGATTCGCAGTATTTT. Translation gives CASSYGFGATRTDSQYF. V is TRBV6-2 or TRBV6-3 and J is TRBJ2-3; D tentatively fits TRBD1 or TRBD2 (5 bases each). This CDR3 is built from 17 residues. Germline assignment: CDR1 MNHEY and CDR2 SVGEGT.

In the case of this clonotype: With a much larger clone just one base away, this may be a read error. This chain uses TRBV12-3 or TRBV12-4 with TRBJ1-1; 8 positions agree with TRBD1. The CDR3 covers 11 residues. CDR3 sequence reads: CASSARDRTLF. DNA of the CDR3: TGTGCCAGCAGTGCTAGGGACAGGACTCTCTTT.

This clonotype was found many times. This chain joins TRBV5-1 and TRBJ1-4, with TRBD1 matching 8 bases. The CDR3 spans 17 residues. The V segment lost 2 bases and the J segment 3 bases; nucleotides outside the gene matches: 9. Germline V gives CDR1 SGHRS, CDR2 YFSETQ. Written as DNA, the CDR3 is TGCGCCAGCAGCTTATCAGGGGGCGCGGCAGCTAATGAAAAACTGTTTTTT. Amino acids: CASSLSGGAAANEKLFF.

This clonotype appeared many times. The V and J genes are TRBV5-1 and TRBJ2-5, with 8 bases fitting TRBD1. Germline CDR1 reads SGHRS; CDR2 reads YFSETQ. The CDR3 length is 13 residues. The V gene end was trimmed by 8 bases and the J gene end by 4 bases; junction bases not matched to a gene: 7. The CDR3 bases are TGCGCCAGTAAACAGGGGGAAGGAGAGACCCAGTACTTC. This encodes CASKQGEGETQYF. Variable domain in full (rest from reference TRBV5-1 and TRBJ2-5): KAGVTQTPRYLIKTRGQQVTLSCSPISGHRSVSWYQQTPGQGLQFLFEYFSETQRNKGNFPGRFSGRQFSNSRSEMNVSTLELGDSALYLCASKQGEGETQYFGPGTRLLVL.

This clonotype showed up many times. The chain couples TRBV5-1 to TRBJ1-3; D gene unclear. The germline V gene encodes CDR1 SGHRS and CDR2 YFSETQ. This CDR3 has 16 amino acids. V lost 4 bases and J lost 0, with 14 bases in between. In DNA form, the CDR3 reads TGCGCCAGCAGCACCGGACGGATTATCTCTGGAAACACCATATATTTT. It yields the protein CASSTGRIISGNTIYF. Full variable domain (missing parts from reference TRBV5-1 and TRBJ1-3): KAGVTQTPRYLIKTRGQQVTLSCSPISGHRSVSWYQQTPGQGLQFLFEYFSETQRNKGNFPGRFSGRQFSNSRSEMNVSTLELGDSALYLCASSTGRIISGNTIYFGEGSWLTVV.

This clonotype was recorded at least ten times. The rearrangement links TRBV5-1 to TRBJ1-4, with D possibly TRBD1 on 6 matching bases. The CDR3 length is 15 residues. Germline assignment: CDR1 SGHRS and CDR2 YFSETQ. V lost 6 bases and J 2 bases, leaving 14 bases between the germline ends. CDR3 in amino acids: CASTTQGSTNEKLFF. In DNA, the CDR3 is TGCGCCAGCACAACACAGGGTTCGACTAATGAAAAACTGTTTTTT. Supplemented by reference TRBV5-1 and TRBJ1-4, the full variable domain reads KAGVTQTPRYLIKTRGQQVTLSCSPISGHRSVSWYQQTPGQGLQFLFEYFSETQRNKGNFPGRFSGRQFSNSRSEMNVSTLELGDSALYLCASTTQGSTNEKLFFGSGTQLSVL.

This clonotype was seen repeatedly, ten times or more. The germline gene is not matched at one end of the junction; a read error may be the cause. This sequence joins TRBV7-3 and TRBJ2-3; tentative D call: TRBD1 (5 bases). CDR3 length equals 17 residues. Germline V gene sequence: CDR1 SGHTA, CDR2 FQGTGA. The CDR3 protein is CASSLTPGLTSTDTQYF. DNA for the CDR3: TGTGCCAGCAGCCTAACCCCAGGGCTAACTAGCACAGATACGCAGTATTTT.

This clonotype came up a few times. A much larger clone differs by one base, so this may be a read error. The rearrangement uses TRBV14 and TRBJ1-5, with D uncertain. The CDR3 runs 18 residues. Germline V lookup: CDR1 SGHDN, CDR2 FVKESK. CDR3 region: CVSSQDGKGSASNQPQHF. CDR3 DNA: TGTGTCAGCAGCCAAGATGGGAAGGGTAGTGCGAGCAATCAGCCCCAGCATTTT.

This clonotype was seen many times. The chain links TRBV10-3 to TRBJ1-1; D call uncertain. This CDR3 is built from 13 residues. CDR1 ENHRY and CDR2 SYGVKD come from the germline V gene. V was trimmed by 10 bases and J by 0 bases, leaving 12 bases between them. Here the CDR3 DNA reads TGTGCCACGAGTCAGAAAATGAACACTGAAGCTTTCTTT. Amino acid sequence: CATSQKMNTEAFF.

This clonotype was counted at least ten times. This chain connects TRBV24-1 to TRBJ2-5, with D possibly being TRBD2 (6 bases). V was shortened by 6 bases and J by 2 bases, with 9 bases between the two germline ends. The CDR3 covers 13 residues. CDR1 KGHDR and CDR2 SFDVKD come from the germline V gene. The CDR3 spells CATSNGLQETQYF. The DNA for the CDR3 is TGTGCCACCAGTAATGGACTACAAGAGACCCAGTACTTC.

This clonotype was counted ten times or more. The chain uses TRBV2 and TRBJ2-2, with 8 bases aligning to TRBD1. CDR3 length: 20 residues. The trim removed 7 bases at V and 3 bases at J, leaving 22 bases unmatched. Germline lookup yields CDR1 SNHLY and CDR2 FYNNEI. DNA of the CDR3: TGTGCCAGCACCCCGGAGGGGAACAGGGGGAATGTTAAGGACACCGGGGAGCTGTTTTTT. Translated, it gives CASTPEGNRGNVKDTGELFF.

As for this clonotype: A read error may explain this, as a much larger clone is one base away. The chain employs TRBV12-3 or TRBV12-4 and TRBJ1-3, with no clear D. V was trimmed by 5 bases and J by 8 bases, leaving 10 bases between them. The CDR3 covers 12 residues. The CDR3 coding sequence is TGTGCCAGCAGTAGGGATGGGGACACCATATATTTT. It is translated as CASSRDGDTIYF.

The sample holds many counts of this clonotype. The gene calls are TRBV11-2 and TRBJ1-5; D is unresolved. Germline lookup yields CDR1 SGHAT and CDR2 FQNNGV. CDR3 length equals 15 residues. Trimming removed 2 bases from V and 0 bases from J, with 8 bases in between. The CDR3 here is CASSLRADSNQPQHF. The CDR3 DNA follows: TGTGCCAGCAGCTTACGAGCAGATAGCAATCAGCCCCAGCATTTT.

This clonotype has at least ten counts. The chain combines TRBV20-1 with TRBJ1-2; 8 bases align to TRBD1. V lost 6 bases to trimming and J lost 4 bases; unmatched junction nucleotides: 13. The CDR3 loop spans 15 amino acids. Germline V CDR1 and CDR2: DFQATT, SNEGSKA (reference sequence). CDR3 in amino acids: CSADLQGDGIYGYTF. The CDR3 DNA is TGCAGTGCCGACCTACAGGGGGATGGAATCTATGGCTACACCTTC.

This clonotype was recorded at least ten times. V usage is TRBV7-2 and J usage is TRBJ2-1; 9 bases agree with TRBD2. The J segment lost 3 bases and the V segment lost 4 bases, leaving 7 bases of the junction unmatched. The CDR3 totals 16 residues. From germline, CDR1 is SGHTA and CDR2 FQGNSA. CDR3 sequence: CASSSRGTSFYNEQFF. The CDR3 nucleotides read TGTGCCAGCAGCTCCCGCGGGACTAGCTTCTACAATGAGCAGTTCTTC.

For this clonotype: Sequence at one end of the junction differs from germline and may be a read error. This chain joins TRBV2 and TRBJ1-1, with 9 bases aligning to TRBD1. The CDR3 consists of 14 residues. Per germline, CDR1 SNHLY and CDR2 FYNNEI. The CDR3 DNA reads TGTGTCAGCACCAGACAGGGGGGTGACACTGAAGCTTTCTTC. As protein: CVSTRQGGDTEAFF.

This chain links TRBV29-1 with TRBJ1-2; D may be TRBD1 (6 bases). The length of the CDR3 is 14 residues. Trimming shortened V by 3 bases and J by 8 bases, and 19 bases separated the two germline ends. Germline CDR1 SQVTM, CDR2 ANQGSEA. The CDR3 is CSVEGAAPLWGYTF. The CDR3 nucleotides are TGCAGCGTTGAGGGGGCCGCCCCGTTATGGGGCTACACCTTC.

This clonotype occurred many times. The V call is TRBV13, the J call TRBJ1-3; no definite D call. Germline V gene data show CDR1 as PRHDT and CDR2 as FYEKMQ (reference sequence). The CDR3 extends over 15 amino acids. Trimming took 5 bases from V and 3 from J, leaving 14 bases between them. The CDR3 bases are TGTGCCAGCAGCAACCTCGGGGTGGGTGGAAACACCATATATTTT. It translates to CASSNLGVGGNTIYF.